Listed below are T cell receptor beta chains from one sample, sequenced in a study of shared clonotypes between healthy human individuals. Sequenced by immunoSEQ multiplex PCR; TCRdb stores in-frame clones only, minus some. Among a few hundred thousand clones listed, about 95% were seen once. Sequencing was done on a sample of naive CD8+ T cells sorted from blood. The receptor source for this set is a woman under 40 in good health. Each CDR3 is given with its conserved first and last residue. D genes are given only for firm matches. Expanded clones are given a class, and other clones once, few, many or no size at all.

>.|.|13|TRBJ2-1|TRBV27
CASSLLSGDEQFF
TGTGCCAGCAGTTTACTTTCGGGCGATGAGCAGTTCTTC
>TRBD2|once|17|TRBJ2-2|TRBV5-4
CASSRLAGPLYTGELFF
TGTGCCAGCAGCCGACTAGCGGGGCCCCTTTACACCGGGGAGCTGTTTTTT
>.|.|15|TRBJ1-3|TRBV6-6
CASSYELFKGNTIYF
TGTGCCAGCAGTTACGAACTTTTTAAGGGAAACACCATATATTTT
>TRBD2|.|15|TRBJ2-1|TRBV5-4
CASSLEREGYNEQFF
TGTGCCAGCAGCTTGGAGCGGGAGGGCTACAATGAGCAGTTCTTC
>.|.|15|TRBJ2-3|TRBV19
CASSIVQGSTDTQYF
TGTGCCAGTAGTATAGTGCAGGGAAGCACAGATACGCAGTATTTT
>TRBD1|.|13|TRBJ2-7|TRBV30
CAWSAGTGYEQYF
TGTGCCTGGAGCGCCGGGACAGGCTACGAGCAGTACTTC
>.|.|14|TRBJ2-7|TRBV28
CASSIWENVYEQYF
TGTGCCAGCAGTATATGGGAGAACGTTTACGAGCAGTACTTC
>TRBD1|.|16|TRBJ2-1|TRBV11-2
CASSLKRDRVSNEQFF
TGTGCCAGCAGCTTAAAACGAGACAGGGTGTCCAATGAGCAGTTCTTC
>.|.|18|TRBJ2-5|TRBV2
CASSERDSGKFLGETQYF
TGTGCCAGCAGTGAAAGGGATAGCGGCAAGTTCCTCGGAGAGACCCAGTACTTC
>TRBD2|.|16|TRBJ2-3|TRBV5-5
CASSLFTSGVTDTQYF
TGTGCCAGCAGCTTGTTTACTAGCGGGGTCACAGATACGCAGTATTTT
>.|.|12|TRBJ2-3|TRBV10-3
CAIGSDTDTQYF
TGTGCCATCGGGAGCGACACAGATACGCAGTATTTT
>.|.|14|TRBJ2-7|TRBV7-9
CASSSHGGPYEQYF
TGTGCCAGCAGCTCCCATGGGGGACCCTACGAGCAGTACTTC